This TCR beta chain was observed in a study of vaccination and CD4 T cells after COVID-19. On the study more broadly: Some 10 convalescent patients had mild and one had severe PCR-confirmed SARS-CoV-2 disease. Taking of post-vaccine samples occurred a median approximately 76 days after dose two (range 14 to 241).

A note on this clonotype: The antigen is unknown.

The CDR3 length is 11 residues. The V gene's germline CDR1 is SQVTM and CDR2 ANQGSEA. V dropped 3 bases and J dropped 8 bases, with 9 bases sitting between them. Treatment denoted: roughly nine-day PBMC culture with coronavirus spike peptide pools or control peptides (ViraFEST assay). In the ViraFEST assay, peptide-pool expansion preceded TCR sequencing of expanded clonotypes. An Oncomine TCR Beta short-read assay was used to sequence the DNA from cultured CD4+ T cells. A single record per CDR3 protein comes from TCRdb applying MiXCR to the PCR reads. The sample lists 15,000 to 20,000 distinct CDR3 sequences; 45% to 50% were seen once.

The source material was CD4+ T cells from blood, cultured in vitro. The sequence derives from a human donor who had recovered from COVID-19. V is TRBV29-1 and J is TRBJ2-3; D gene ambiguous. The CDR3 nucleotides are TGCAGCGTTGAGGACCCAGGTACGCAGTATTTT. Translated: CSVEDPGTQYF.